This TCR beta chain emerged from a study of blood T cell repertoires in COVID-19. Study background: Samples came from the United States, Italy and Spain, spanning acute and convalescent COVID-19. PBMCs, B-cell-depleted T cells, or T cells were the source of the cDNA or gDNA that made up the material.

This CDR3 comprises 15 residues. Germline loops: CDR1 SGHRS, CDR2 YFSETQ. V was clipped by 5 bases and J by 0 bases, with 9 bases between them. Original handling: Amplifying reference gene primers gave estimates of nucleated cell counts. The protocol was immunoSEQ multiplex PCR, while the TCRdb copy is restricted to in-frame clones and leaves out a portion. D and trimming were read from the DNA, whereas the V and J calls and clone size are those reported in that table. Here the sample spans 300,000 to 350,000 clones, 90% being singletons. Participants came from roughly 25 US areas, aged about 18 to 95 years.

Specimen: PBMCs or T cells enriched from blood (not recorded which). The receptor was isolated from a woman between 18 and 29 years old with acute COVID-19. V gene TRBV5-1 combines with J gene TRBJ1-6; D uncertain. This chain's CDR3 is CASRQDSSYNSPLHF. The CDR3 DNA is TGCGCCAGCAGGCAGGATAGCTCCTATAATTCACCCCTCCACTTT.